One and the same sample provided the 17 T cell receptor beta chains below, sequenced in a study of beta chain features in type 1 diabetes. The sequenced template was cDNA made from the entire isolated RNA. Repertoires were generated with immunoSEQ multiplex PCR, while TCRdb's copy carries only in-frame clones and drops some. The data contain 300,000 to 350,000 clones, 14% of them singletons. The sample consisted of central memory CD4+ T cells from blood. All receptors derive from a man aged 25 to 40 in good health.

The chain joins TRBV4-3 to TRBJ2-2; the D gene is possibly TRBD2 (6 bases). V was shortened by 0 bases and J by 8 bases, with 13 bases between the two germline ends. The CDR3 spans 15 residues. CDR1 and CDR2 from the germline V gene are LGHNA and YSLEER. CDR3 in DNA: TGCGCCAGCAGCCAAGAGACCCCAGGGAGGGGGGAGCTGTTTTTT. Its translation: CASSQETPGRGELFF.

The CDR3 nucleotides read TGTGCCAGCAGCTACCAAGACCGCTCCTACGAGCAGTACTTC. This codes for CASSYQDRSYEQYF. V gene TRBV5-6 combines with J gene TRBJ2-7; D unclear. The germline gives CDR1 SGHDT, CDR2 YYEEEE. Trimming stripped 3 bases from V and 0 bases from J, with 10 bases between. The CDR3 consists of 14 residues.

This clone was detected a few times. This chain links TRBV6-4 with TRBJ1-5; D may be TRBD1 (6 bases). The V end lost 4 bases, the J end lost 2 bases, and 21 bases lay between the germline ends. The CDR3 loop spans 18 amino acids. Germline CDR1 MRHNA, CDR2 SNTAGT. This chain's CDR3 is CASSVPLYRDKGNQPQHF. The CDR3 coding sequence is TGTGCCAGCAGTGTCCCACTCTACAGGGATAAGGGCAATCAGCCCCAGCATTTT.

CDR3 in DNA: TGTGCCAGCTCAACGACTAGCGGTCCTAGCACAGATACGCAGTATTTT. Translating it yields CASSTTSGPSTDTQYF. This chain uses TRBV18 with TRBJ2-3, with 9 bases fitting TRBD2. Germline V gene lookup returns CDR1 KGHSH and CDR2 LQKENI. After removal of 5 bases from V and 0 bases from J, the junction contained 6 bases not matched to a gene. The CDR3 totals 16 residues.

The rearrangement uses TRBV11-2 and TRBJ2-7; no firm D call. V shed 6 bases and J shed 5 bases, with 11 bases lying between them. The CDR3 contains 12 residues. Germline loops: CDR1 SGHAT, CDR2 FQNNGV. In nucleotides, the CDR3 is TGTGCCAGCAGTCGAAGGGCGGACGAGCAGTACTTC. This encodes CASSRRADEQYF.

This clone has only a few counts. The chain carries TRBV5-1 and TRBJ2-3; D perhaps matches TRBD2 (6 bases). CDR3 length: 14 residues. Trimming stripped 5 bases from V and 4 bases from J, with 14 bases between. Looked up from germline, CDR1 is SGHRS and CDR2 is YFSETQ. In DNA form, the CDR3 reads TGCGCCAGCAGTTCGGCCCCGGGGGCAGATACGCAGTATTTT. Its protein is CASSSAPGADTQYF. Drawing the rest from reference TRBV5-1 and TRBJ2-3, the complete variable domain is KAGVTQTPRYLIKTRGQQVTLSCSPISGHRSVSWYQQTPGQGLQFLFEYFSETQRNKGNFPGRFSGRQFSNSRSEMNVSTLELGDSALYLCASSSAPGADTQYFGPGTRLTVL.

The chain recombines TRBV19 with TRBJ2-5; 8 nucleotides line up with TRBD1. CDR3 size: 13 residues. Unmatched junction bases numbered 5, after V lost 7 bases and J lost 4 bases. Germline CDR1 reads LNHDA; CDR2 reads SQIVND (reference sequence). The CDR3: CASKKQGGETQYF. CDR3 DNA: TGTGCCAGTAAAAAACAGGGGGGAGAGACCCAGTACTTC.

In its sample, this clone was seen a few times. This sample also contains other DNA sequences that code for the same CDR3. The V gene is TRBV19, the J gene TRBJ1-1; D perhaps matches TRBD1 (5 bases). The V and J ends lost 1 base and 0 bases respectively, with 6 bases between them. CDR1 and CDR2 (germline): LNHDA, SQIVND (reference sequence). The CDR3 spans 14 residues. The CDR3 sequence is CASSIAGLNTEAFF. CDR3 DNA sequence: TGTGCCAGTAGTATAGCAGGGCTGAACACTGAAGCTTTCTTT.

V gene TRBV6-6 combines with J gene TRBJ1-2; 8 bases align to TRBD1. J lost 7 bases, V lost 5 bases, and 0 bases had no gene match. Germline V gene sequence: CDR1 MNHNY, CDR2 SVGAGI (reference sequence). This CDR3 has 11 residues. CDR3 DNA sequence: TGTGCCAGCAGTACAGGGGGTGGCTACACCTTC. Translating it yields CASSTGGGYTF.

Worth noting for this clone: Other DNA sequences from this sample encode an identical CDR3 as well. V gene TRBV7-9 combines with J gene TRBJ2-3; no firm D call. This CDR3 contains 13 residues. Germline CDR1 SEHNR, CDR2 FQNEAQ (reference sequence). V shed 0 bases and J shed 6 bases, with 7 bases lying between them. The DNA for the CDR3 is TGTGCCAGCAGCTTAGCAACAGCGGATACGCAGTATTTT. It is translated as CASSLATADTQYF.

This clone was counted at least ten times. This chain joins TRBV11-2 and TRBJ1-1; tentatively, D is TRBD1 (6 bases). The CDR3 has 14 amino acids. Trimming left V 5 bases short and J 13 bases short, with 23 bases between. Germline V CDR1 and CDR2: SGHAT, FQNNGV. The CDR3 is CASSPGRGSVVGFF. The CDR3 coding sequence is TGTGCCAGCAGCCCCGGGAGGGGGAGCGTGGTTGGTTTCTTT.

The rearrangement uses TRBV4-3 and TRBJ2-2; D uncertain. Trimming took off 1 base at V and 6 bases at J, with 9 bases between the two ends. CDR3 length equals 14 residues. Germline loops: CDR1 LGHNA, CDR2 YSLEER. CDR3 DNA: TGCGCCAGCAGCCAAGTGGTCGGCCCCGGGGAGCTGTTTTTT. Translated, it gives CASSQVVGPGELFF.

Written as DNA, the CDR3 is TGCGCCAGCAGCCGCCAGCAGACCGCAGGGGGCAATGATGGCTACACCTTC. Amino acid sequence: CASSRQQTAGGNDGYTF. This chain uses TRBV4-1 with TRBJ1-2, with 8 bases matching TRBD1. Germline-derived CDR1 and CDR2 are MGHRA and YSYEKL. J lost 6 bases, V lost 4 bases, and 16 bases had no gene match. CDR3 length: 17 residues.

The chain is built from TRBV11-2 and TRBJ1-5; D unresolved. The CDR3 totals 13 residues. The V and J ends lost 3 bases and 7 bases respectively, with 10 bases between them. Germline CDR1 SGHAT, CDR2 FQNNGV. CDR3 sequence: CASSLGYRQPQHF. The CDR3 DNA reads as TGTGCCAGCAGCTTGGGGTATCGACAGCCCCAGCATTTT. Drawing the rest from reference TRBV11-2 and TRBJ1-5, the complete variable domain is EAGVAQSPRYKIIEKRQSVAFWCNPISGHATLYWYQQILGQGPKLLIQFQNNGVVDDSQLPKDRFSAERLKGVDSTLKIQPAKLEDSAVYLCASSLGYRQPQHFGDGTRLSIL.

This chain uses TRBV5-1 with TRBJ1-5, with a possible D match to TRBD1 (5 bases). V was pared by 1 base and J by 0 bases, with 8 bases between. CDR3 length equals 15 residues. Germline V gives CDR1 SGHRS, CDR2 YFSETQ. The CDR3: CASSLRGDSNQPQHF. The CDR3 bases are TGCGCCAGCAGCTTGAGAGGGGATAGCAATCAGCCCCAGCATTTT.

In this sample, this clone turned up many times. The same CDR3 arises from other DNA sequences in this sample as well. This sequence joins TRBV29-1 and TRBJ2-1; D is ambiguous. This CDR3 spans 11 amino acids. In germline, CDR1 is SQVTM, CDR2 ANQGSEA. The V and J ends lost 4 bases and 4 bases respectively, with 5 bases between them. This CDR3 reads CSVGLYNEQFF. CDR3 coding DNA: TGCAGCGTTGGATTGTACAATGAGCAGTTCTTC.

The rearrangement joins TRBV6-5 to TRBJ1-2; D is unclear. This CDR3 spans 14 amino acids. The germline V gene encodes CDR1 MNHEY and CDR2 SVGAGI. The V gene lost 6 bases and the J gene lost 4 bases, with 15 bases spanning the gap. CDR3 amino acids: CASSRAGAAYGYTF. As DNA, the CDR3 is TGTGCCAGCAGCCGAGCGGGAGCCGCCTATGGCTACACCTTC.